This T cell receptor (beta chain) is from a study of blood T cell repertoires in COVID-19. Only in-frame clones appear in the TCRdb table, and some are missing; sequencing was by immunoSEQ multiplex PCR. The repertoire has about 140,000 clones, around 80% of them found once; the top ten carry around 1.8%. The V segment lost 2 bases and the J segment 2 bases; nucleotides outside the gene matches: 5. This CDR3 spans 17 amino acids. Germline assignment: CDR1 MNHEY and CDR2 SVGEGT. The genes are TRBV6-2 or TRBV6-3 and TRBJ2-3; 12 positions match TRBD2. The sequence came from a woman aged 60 to 75 with acute or convalescent COVID-19. The sequencing input was peripheral blood. In nucleotides, the CDR3 is TGTGCCAGCAGTTACCTAGCGGGAGGGGGCGTCACAGATACGCAGTATTTT. Protein product: CASSYLAGGGVTDTQYF.